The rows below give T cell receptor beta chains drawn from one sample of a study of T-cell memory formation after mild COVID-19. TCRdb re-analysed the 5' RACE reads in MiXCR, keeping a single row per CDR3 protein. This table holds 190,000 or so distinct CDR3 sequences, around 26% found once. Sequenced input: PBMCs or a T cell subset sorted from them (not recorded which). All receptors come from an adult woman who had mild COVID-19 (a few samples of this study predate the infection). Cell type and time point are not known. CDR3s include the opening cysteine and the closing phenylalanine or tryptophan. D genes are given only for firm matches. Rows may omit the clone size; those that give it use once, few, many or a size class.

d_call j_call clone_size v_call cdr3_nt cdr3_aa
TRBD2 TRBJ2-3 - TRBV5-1 TGCGCCAGCAGCTCCTTGGGGACTAGCGGGAGGTCCGATGCAGATACGCAGTATTTT CASSSLGTSGRSDADTQYF
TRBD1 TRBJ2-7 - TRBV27 TGTGCCAGCAGATTGACCGGGACAGGGGCCTACGAGCAGTACTTC CASRLTGTGAYEQYF
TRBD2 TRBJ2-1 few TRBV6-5 TGTGCCAGCAGTACCGAGCTAGCGGTCTACAATGAGCAGTTCTTC CASSTELAVYNEQFF
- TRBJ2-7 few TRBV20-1 TGCAGTGCTGGCCGCCGGGAGAATGAGCAGTACTTC CSAGRRENEQYF
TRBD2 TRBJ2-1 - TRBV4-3 TGCGCCAGCAGCCAAGATCCGTCGGCTAGCGGGTGGCAGTTCTTC CASSQDPSASGWQFF
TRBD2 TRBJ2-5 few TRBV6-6 TGTGCCAGCAGTCAGCGGGAGCCCCCAGAGACCCAGTACTTC CASSQREPPETQYF
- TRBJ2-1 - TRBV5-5 TGTGCCAGCAACAAGATGGGGGGTGAGCAGTTCTTC CASNKMGGEQFF
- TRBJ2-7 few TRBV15 TGTGCCACCAGCAGGCTCGGAATCGAGCAGTACTTC CATSRLGIEQYF
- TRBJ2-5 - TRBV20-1 TGCAGTGCTAGGGTTGTTGTTAGCCAAGAGACCCAGTACTTC CSARVVVSQETQYF
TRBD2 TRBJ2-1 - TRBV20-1 TGCAGTGCTAGAGATGATGTAGCGGGAGCGTGGAATGAGCAGTTCTTC CSARDDVAGAWNEQFF
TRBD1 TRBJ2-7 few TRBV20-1 TGCAGTGCTAGAGATGGCCCTACAGGGGCCTACGAGCAGTACTTC CSARDGPTGAYEQYF
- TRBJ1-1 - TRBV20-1 TGCAGTGCTTACAGATTCATGAACACTGAAGCTTTCTTT CSAYRFMNTEAFF
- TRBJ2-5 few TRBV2 TGTGCCAGCAGCTCCGCTGACCAAGAGACCCAGTACTTC CASSSADQETQYF
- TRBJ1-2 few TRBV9 TGTGCCAGCAGCCCCCCCCACAGGCCCTATGGCTACACCTTC CASSPPHRPYGYTF
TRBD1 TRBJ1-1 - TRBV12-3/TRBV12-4 TGTGCCAGCAGTGAGACAGGGTTGGACACTGAAGCTTTCTTT CASSETGLDTEAFF
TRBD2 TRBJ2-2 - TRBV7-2 TGTGCCAGCAGCTCATTGAGGGTCAGCGGGAGTATCACCGGGGAGCTGTTTTTT CASSSLRVSGSITGELFF
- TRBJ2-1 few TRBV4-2 TGTGCCAGCAGCCAAGACCAATCTTGGGACATCAAACCCCTCAATGAGCAGTTCTTC CASSQDQSWDIKPLNEQFF
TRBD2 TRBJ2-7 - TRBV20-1 TGCAGTGCTAGAGATGGTAGCGGGAGGAACTACGAGCAGTACTTC CSARDGSGRNYEQYF
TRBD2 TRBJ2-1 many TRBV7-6 TGTGCCAGCAAAAGATATAGCGGGAGCGGGGATGAGCAGTTCTTC CASKRYSGSGDEQFF
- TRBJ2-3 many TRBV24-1 TGTGCCACCAGTGATCGAGGGAGGGGGAGCACAGATACGCAGTATTTT CATSDRGRGSTDTQYF
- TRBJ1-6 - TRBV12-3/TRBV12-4 TGTGCCAGCAGTTTCCAGGGGACCTATAATTCACCCCTCCACTTT CASSFQGTYNSPLHF
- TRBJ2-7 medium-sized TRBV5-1 TGCGCCAGCAGCTCAACTACCGGGACCCTTACCTACGAGCAGTACTTC CASSSTTGTLTYEQYF
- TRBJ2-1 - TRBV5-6 TGTGCCAGCAGCTCCCGGGACACGGCGAGTGAGCAGTTCTTC CASSSRDTASEQFF
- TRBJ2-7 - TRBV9 TGTGCCAGCAGCGTAGGTATGGGGATTCGCGAGCAGTACTTC CASSVGMGIREQYF
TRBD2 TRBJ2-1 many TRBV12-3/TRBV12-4 TGTGCCAGCAGTTTAATGGGAGGGTACGGTGAGCAGTTCTTC CASSLMGGYGEQFF
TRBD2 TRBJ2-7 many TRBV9 TGTGCCAGCAGCGCAACACCGGGACTAGCCTACGAGCAGTACTTC CASSATPGLAYEQYF
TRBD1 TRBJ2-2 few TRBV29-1 TGCAGCGTTGAAGTAGGGACAGGGGAAGCCGGGGAGCTGTTTTTT CSVEVGTGEAGELFF
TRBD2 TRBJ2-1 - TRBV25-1 TGTGCCAGCAGTGAGATGGGACTAGCTAAGTTCTTC CASSEMGLAKFF
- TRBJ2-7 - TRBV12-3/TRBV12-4 TGTGCCAGCACCCACAGGGAGGTGTACGAGCAGTACTTC CASTHREVYEQYF
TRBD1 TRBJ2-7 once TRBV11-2 TGTGCCAGCAGCCAACACAGGGGGCTGACGAACGAGCAGTACTTC CASSQHRGLTNEQYF
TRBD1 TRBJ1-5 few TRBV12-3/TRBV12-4 TGTGCCAGCGTGGGACAGGCAGGGCAGCCCCAGCATTTT CASVGQAGQPQHF
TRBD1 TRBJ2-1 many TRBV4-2 TGTGCCAGCGGAAAGGTAGGGGGCAACGACAATGAGCAGTTCTTC CASGKVGGNDNEQFF
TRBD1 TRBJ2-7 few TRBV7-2 TGTGCCAGCAGCCTCTATGGGACAGGTTTGAGCGAGCAGTACTTC CASSLYGTGLSEQYF
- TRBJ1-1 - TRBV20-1 TGCAGTGCCCCGCGGGGAACTGAAGCTTTCTTT CSAPRGTEAFF
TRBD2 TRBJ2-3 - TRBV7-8 TGTGCCAGCAGTCCCCCGAGTATTAGCGGGAGTTTCTATACGCAGTATTTT CASSPPSISGSFYTQYF
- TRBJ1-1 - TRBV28 TGTGCCAGCAGTTTGGCAGGAACGAACACTGAAGCTTTCTTT CASSLAGTNTEAFF
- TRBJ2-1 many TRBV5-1 TGCGCCAGCAGCTTGGCTTCACCCAATGAGCAGTTCTTC CASSLASPNEQFF
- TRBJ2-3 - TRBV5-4 TGTGCCAGCGGGCACGGGGTTTCAGATACGCAGTATTTT CASGHGVSDTQYF
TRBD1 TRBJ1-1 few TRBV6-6 TGTGCCAGCAGCCAGCGACAGGGGGCTATGAACACTGAAGCTTTCTTT CASSQRQGAMNTEAFF
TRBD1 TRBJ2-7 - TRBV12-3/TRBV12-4 TGTGCCAGCAGTTACGCCGGACAGGGGAGTCCCTACGAGCAGTACTTC CASSYAGQGSPYEQYF
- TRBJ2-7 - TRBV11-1 TGTGCCAGCAGCCGCGGGGCGCCAGGGGAAGGGTACGAGCAGTACTTC CASSRGAPGEGYEQYF
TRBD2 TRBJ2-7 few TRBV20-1 TGCAGTGCCACCGGGAGCGGGGGGTTATTGAGCTCCTACGAGCAGTACTTC CSATGSGGLLSSYEQYF
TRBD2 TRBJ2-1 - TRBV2 TGTGCCAGCAGCCAGTTTAGCGGGAGGGCCTACAATGAGCAGTTCTTC CASSQFSGRAYNEQFF
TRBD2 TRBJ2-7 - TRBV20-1 TGCAGTGCTACTAGCGGGTGGGTCTCCTACGAGCAGTACTTC CSATSGWVSYEQYF
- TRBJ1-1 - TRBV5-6 TGTGCCAGCAGCTTGGTTTGGGGGGACACTGAAGCTTTCTTT CASSLVWGDTEAFF
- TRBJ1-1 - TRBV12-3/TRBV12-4 TGTGCCAGCAGTTTACTGGAGAACACTGAAGCTTTCTTT CASSLLENTEAFF
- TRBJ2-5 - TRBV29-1 TGCAGCGTTTTAGGGCTCCAAGAGACCCAGTACTTC CSVLGLQETQYF
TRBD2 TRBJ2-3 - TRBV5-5 TGTGCCAGCAGCTTGAGAGGTAGCGGGGGGGTGGCAGATACGCAGTATTTT CASSLRGSGGVADTQYF
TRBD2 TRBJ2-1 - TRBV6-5 TGTGCCAGCAGGACGGGACTAGCCATCAATGAGCAGTTCTTC CASRTGLAINEQFF
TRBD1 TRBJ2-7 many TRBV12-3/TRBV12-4 TGTGCCAGCAGTCCACGCTTCGGGACAGTCTTAACCTACGAGCAGTACTTC CASSPRFGTVLTYEQYF
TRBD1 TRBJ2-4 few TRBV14 TGTGCCAGCAGCCCTACAGGGGACATTCAGTACTTC CASSPTGDIQYF
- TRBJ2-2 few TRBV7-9 TGTGCCAGCAGCTCCAACCGGGACACAACCGGGGAGCTGTTTTTT CASSSNRDTTGELFF
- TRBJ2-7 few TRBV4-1 TGCGCCAGCAGCCAAGCGGGGTCCTACGAGCAGTACTTC CASSQAGSYEQYF
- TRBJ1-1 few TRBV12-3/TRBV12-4 TGTGCCAGCAGTTCTCGGGCAGACCTACGCGAAGCTTTCTTT CASSSRADLREAFF
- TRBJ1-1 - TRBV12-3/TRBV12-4 TGTGCCAGCAGTTTTACCGGGACCGTGGGGAACACTGAAGCTTTCTTT CASSFTGTVGNTEAFF
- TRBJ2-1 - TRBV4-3 TGCGCCAGCAGCCAAGTCGGCAGCTCCGGAGAAATGGGTGAGCAGTTCTTC CASSQVGSSGEMGEQFF
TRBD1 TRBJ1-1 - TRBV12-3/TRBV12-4 TGTGCCAGCAGTTTTACAGGGGGGATAACTGAAGATTTCTTT CASSFTGGITEDFF
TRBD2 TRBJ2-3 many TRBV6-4 TGTGCCAGCAGAGAGGGACTAGCCTTGAGAGATACGCAGTATTTT CASREGLALRDTQYF
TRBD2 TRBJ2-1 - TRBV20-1 TGCAGTGCTAGAGACTTCCCAGCGGGGAGCTCCTACAATGAGCAGTTCTTC CSARDFPAGSSYNEQFF
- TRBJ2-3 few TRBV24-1 TGTGCCACCAGTGATTCGGACGGCACTGATACGCAGTATTTT CATSDSDGTDTQYF